Each of the 13 T cell receptor beta chains below was sequenced from the same sample in a study of CXCR3-negative and CXCR3-positive naive CD8 T cells. Notes on the study in general: CXCR3-negative naive cells had less hydrophobic TRB CDR3s than did CXCR3-positive naive cells.

For these receptors, no antigen is known. The authors prepared UMI-labeled TRB cDNA libraries by 5' RACE. TCRdb re-called the 5' RACE reads; every CDR3 protein appears as one record, without DNA. The listing contains 150,000 to 180,000 distinct CDR3 sequences. Sequencing was done on a sample of naive CXCR3+ CD8+ T cells from blood. Subset given: CD45RO-CCR7+CD27+CD95- naive CD8+ T cells expressing CXCR3 (TNR3+). These TCRs come from a human donor in good health. Some clones in this sample may be carry-over from other donors' samples.

This chain joins TRBV12-3 or TRBV12-4 and TRBJ2-3; the TRBD1 assignment by TCRdb is unverifiable without DNA. The CDR3 sequence is 15 residues long. The CDR3 reads CASTPGQGEGDTQYF.

The chain uses TRBV4-3 and TRBJ1-1; TCRdb's D gene call, TRBD1, goes unchecked for lack of DNA. This CDR3 is 13 amino acids long. Germline CDR1 and CDR2: LGHNA and YSLEER. The CDR3 loop is CASSRTEGTEAFF.

The rearrangement links TRBV24-1 to TRBJ1-5; the TCRdb D gene call, TRBD1, has no DNA to confirm it. Germline CDR1 is KGHDR and CDR2 is SFDVKD. The CDR3 loop spans 16 amino acids. CDR3 protein: CATSDSPGGGNQPQHF.

This chain uses TRBV6-5 with TRBJ2-7. The CDR3 runs 16 residues. Per germline, CDR1 MNHEY and CDR2 SVGAGI. CDR3 sequence: CASSYSLERDSYEQYF.

This chain links TRBV9 with TRBJ2-3; the TCRdb call, TRBD1, lacks DNA for checking. CDR3 size: 14 residues. CDR1 SGDLS and CDR2 YYNGEE come from the germline V gene. CDR3 in amino acids: CASSVDSRTDTQYF.

CDR3 residues: CASSYPLGEVLRDRAYEQYF. The chain combines TRBV6-2 or TRBV6-3 with TRBJ2-7; TCRdb returns TRBD1, unconfirmable since there is no DNA. Germline CDR1 reads MNHEY; CDR2 reads SVGEGT. The CDR3 is made up of 20 amino acids.

The chain joins TRBV21-1 to TRBJ2-1; TCRdb proposes TRBD2, but this gene call is untestable without DNA. TRBV21-1 is given as a pseudogene. The CDR3 length is 16 residues. CDR3 residues: CASSTIAGGVYNEQFF.

The chain combines TRBV4-1 with TRBJ2-7; TCRdb reports TRBD2, a call that lacks DNA to check it against. The CDR3 consists of 15 residues. Germline values: CDR1 MGHRA, CDR2 YSYEKL. This CDR3 is CASSQGLAVRDEQYF.

The rearrangement joins TRBV7-6 to TRBJ2-2; there is no DNA to check the TCRdb D call of TRBD1. The CDR3 runs 14 residues. Germline values: CDR1 SGHVS, CDR2 FNYEAQ. CDR3 in amino acids: CASSPPGQAGELFF.

CDR3: CASSFWVGDSQTQYF. This sequence joins TRBV12-3 or TRBV12-4 and TRBJ2-5; TCRdb picks TRBD1, but there is no DNA to check that call. The CDR3 covers 15 residues.

This rearrangement joins TRBV12-3 or TRBV12-4 to TRBJ2-5; lacking DNA, the TRBD1 call made by TCRdb goes unchecked. The CDR3 is 15 amino acids. The CDR3 spells CASSLWGQGQETQYF.

The V call is TRBV14, the J call TRBJ2-5; TCRdb gives TRBD1 as the D gene, but with no DNA this cannot be confirmed. The CDR3 spans 13 residues. Germline loops: CDR1 SGHDN, CDR2 FVKESK. The CDR3 protein is CASSQRRGETQYF.

The rearrangement joins TRBV6-2 or TRBV6-3 to TRBJ2-3; TCRdb indicates TRBD1, and absent DNA this call remains unverified. CDR3 size: 15 residues. Germline-derived CDR1 and CDR2 are MNHEY and SVGEGT. CDR3 in amino acids: CASSYWGPGADTQYF.